This T cell receptor beta chain was retrieved from a study of multiple sclerosis patients with progressive multifocal leukoencephalopathy. Method: immunoSEQ multiplex PCR; TCRdb's copy keeps in-frame clones and lacks some. The sample contains more than 20,000 clones, approximately 90% of which appear only once. Time point here: less than 15 months of natalizumab therapy. Prior interferon beta treatment was universal, and the PML patients were all female. This material consisted of PBMCs, taken from a patient treated with natalizumab. The source of this sequence is a man aged 25 to 40 with multiple sclerosis.

The CDR3 protein is CASRMLNTGELFF. The DNA for the CDR3 is TGTGCCAGCAGAATGCTTAACACCGGGGAGCTGTTTTTT. The chain is built from TRBV27 and TRBJ2-2; D unclear. Between the trimmed V and J ends, which lost 6 bases and 2 bases, there was a span of 7 bases. The CDR3 extends over 13 amino acids. Germline V gene lookup returns CDR1 MNHEY and CDR2 SMNVEV (reference sequence).